A single sample is the source of the 11 T cell receptor beta chains below, sequenced in a study of OX40 agonist ivuxolimab in advanced cancers. Using immunoSEQ multiplex PCR, the repertoire was profiled, and TCRdb retains in-frame clones only, with some absent. The sample has under 80,000 clones; approximately 87% are singletons. The specimen was CD4+ or CD8+ T cells sorted from blood, collected in a trial of the OX40 agonist ivuxolimab. The origin of the receptors is an adult with an advanced solid tumor such as melanoma, head and neck, liver or kidney cancer.

The chain joins TRBV5-1 to TRBJ2-3; 9 bases map to TRBD2. Unmatched junction bases numbered 14, after V lost 0 bases and J lost 3 bases. This CDR3 comprises 19 residues. CDR1 and CDR2 from the germline V gene are SGHRS and YFSETQ. The CDR3 sequence is CASSLAYAGGHSGTDTQYF. For the CDR3, the DNA is TGCGCCAGCAGCTTGGCCTACGCGGGAGGGCATTCTGGAACAGATACGCAGTATTTT. Filled out from reference TRBV5-1 and TRBJ2-3, the complete variable domain reads KAGVTQTPRYLIKTRGQQVTLSCSPISGHRSVSWYQQTPGQGLQFLFEYFSETQRNKGNFPGRFSGRQFSNSRSEMNVSTLELGDSALYLCASSLAYAGGHSGTDTQYFGPGTRLTVL.

This rearrangement joins TRBV6-5 to TRBJ2-1; D is possibly TRBD2 (6 bases). This CDR3 has 15 amino acids. Trimming removed 3 bases from V and 5 bases from J, with 14 bases in between. CDR1 and CDR2 (germline): MNHEY, SVGAGI. CDR3 in DNA: TGTGCCAGCAGTTATATGGGGGGAGTTAACAATGAGCAGTTCTTC. Translating it yields CASSYMGGVNNEQFF.

The chain carries TRBV5-1 and TRBJ2-5; TRBD2 matches 10 bases. V lost 0 bases to trimming and J lost 4 bases; unmatched junction nucleotides: 9. CDR1 and CDR2 (germline): SGHRS, YFSETQ. CDR3 length: 17 amino acids. CDR3 residues: CASSLGGGLANRETQYF. The CDR3 nucleotides read TGCGCCAGCAGCTTGGGCGGGGGACTAGCGAATAGAGAGACCCAGTACTTC.

The chain links TRBV6-6 to TRBJ2-7; the match to TRBD1 covers 9 bases. This CDR3 region has 15 residues. CDR1 is MNHNY and CDR2 is SVGAGI in the germline V gene (reference sequence). V trimming: 2 bases; J trimming: 0 bases; junction bases outside the gene matches: 2. As DNA, the CDR3 is TGTGCCAGCAGTTACCCACAGGGGGCCTCCTACGAGCAGTACTTC. It translates to CASSYPQGASYEQYF.

For the CDR3, the DNA is TGTGCTAGTGGTCGGGACAGCACAGATACGCAGTATTTT. It translates to CASGRDSTDTQYF. This rearrangement joins TRBV12-5 to TRBJ2-3; D possibly uses TRBD1 or TRBD2 (5 bases each). Germline CDR1 LGHNT, CDR2 FRNRAP. The CDR3 is 13 residues long. V lost 5 bases to trimming and J lost 0 bases, with 6 bases between them.

The chain joins TRBV7-6 to TRBJ1-6; D call uncertain. The germline V gene encodes CDR1 SGHVS and CDR2 FNYEAQ. This CDR3 is built from 15 residues. V lost 1 base and J 7 bases, leaving 11 bases between the germline ends. CDR3 sequence (DNA): TGTGCCAGCAGCTTAGTAGGGAGCGGCAATTCACCCCTCCACTTT. This encodes CASSLVGSGNSPLHF.

The chain uses TRBV28 and TRBJ1-4; D is unresolved. CDR1 is MDHEN and CDR2 is SYDVKM in the germline V gene. The CDR3 is 14 amino acids. The ends were cut back, 5 bases at V and 5 bases at J, with 12 bases in the middle. DNA for the CDR3: TGTGCCAGCAGTCCGCCTAAAAGGAATGAAAAACTGTTTTTT. It codes for CASSPPKRNEKLFF. Drawing the rest from reference TRBV28 and TRBJ1-4, the complete variable domain is DVKVTQSSRYLVKRTGEKVFLECVQDMDHENMFWYRQDPGLGLRLIYFSYDVKMKEKGDIPEGYSVSREKKERFSLILESASTNQTSMYLCASSPPKRNEKLFFGSGTQLSVL.

This chain connects TRBV11-2 to TRBJ2-5; D may be TRBD1 or TRBD2 (5 bases each). From germline, CDR1 is SGHAT and CDR2 FQNNGV. V gave up 4 bases and J gave up 5 bases, with 11 bases separating them. CDR3 size: 13 residues. Here the CDR3 DNA reads TGTGCCAGCAGCTGGGACGGGCTGGAGACCCAGTACTTC. It codes for CASSWDGLETQYF.

The chain joins TRBV14 to TRBJ1-1; D gene unclear. Trimming cost V 5 bases and J 0 bases, with 7 bases left between them. The CDR3 has 13 amino acids. Germline lookup yields CDR1 SGHDN and CDR2 FVKESK. CDR3 in DNA: TGTGCCAGCAGCACTGGACTGAACACTGAAGCTTTCTTT. Translation gives CASSTGLNTEAFF.

V is TRBV5-4 and J is TRBJ1-1, with D maybe TRBD1 (5 bases). CDR1 and CDR2 (germline): SGHNT, YYREEE (reference sequence). This CDR3 spans 14 amino acids. The germline V and J ends were trimmed by 4 bases and 1 base, with 11 bases remaining between them. The CDR3 loop is CASSRDPANTEAFF. The CDR3 DNA reads as TGTGCCAGCAGCCGGGACCCAGCGAACACTGAAGCTTTCTTT. Full variable domain (rest looked up from reference TRBV5-4 and TRBJ1-1): ETGVTQSPTHLIKTRGQQVTLRCSSQSGHNTVSWYQQALGQGPQFIFQYYREEENGRGNFPPRFSGLQFPNYSSELNVNALELDDSALYLCASSRDPANTEAFFGQGTRLTVV.

The chain is built from TRBV13 and TRBJ2-1; 13 positions agree with TRBD2. The junction had 2 bases not matched to a gene; V was cut back by 5 bases and J by 7 bases. CDR1 PRHDT and CDR2 FYEKMQ come from the germline V gene (reference sequence). The CDR3 extends over 14 amino acids. The CDR3, as DNA: TGTGCCAGCAGCGGGGGACTAGCGGGGAATGAGCAGTTCTTC. It is translated as CASSGGLAGNEQFF. Full variable domain (missing parts from reference TRBV13 and TRBJ2-1): AAGVIQSPRHLIKEKRETATLKCYPIPRHDTVYWYQQGPGQDPQFLISFYEKMQSDKGSIPDRFSAQQFSDYHSELNMSSLELGDSALYFCASSGGLAGNEQFFGPGTRLTVL.